The rows below give T cell receptor beta chains drawn from one sample of a study of post-analysis software for immune sequencing data. TCRdb used MiXCR to reprocess the PCR reads, holding one entry per CDR3 protein. The repertoire holds fewer than 550,000 distinct CDR3 sequences, with less than 40% as singletons. Sequences were obtained from blood. The receptors shown here come from a girl under 18 with multiple sclerosis. CDR3s include the opening cysteine and the closing phenylalanine or tryptophan. A D gene is named only where the DNA matches it firmly. Rows may omit the clone size; those that give it use once, few, many or a size class.

j_gene: TRBJ2-5; d_gene: NA; len: 14; v_gene: TRBV5-1; abundance: few; CDR3nt: TGCGCCAGCAGCTACCAGGACAGACAAGAGACCCAGTACTTC; CDR3aa: CASSYQDRQETQYF
j_gene: TRBJ2-3; d_gene: NA; len: 12; v_gene: TRBV5-1; abundance: many; CDR3nt: TGCGCCAGCAGCTCCAACACAGATACGCAGTATTTT; CDR3aa: CASSSNTDTQYF
j_gene: TRBJ2-1; d_gene: TRBD2; len: 15; v_gene: TRBV9; abundance: many; CDR3nt: TGTGCCAGCAGCGCAATAGCGGGGGGATACAATGAGCAGTTCTTC; CDR3aa: CASSAIAGGYNEQFF
j_gene: TRBJ2-3; d_gene: NA; len: 15; v_gene: TRBV7-6; abundance: many; CDR3nt: TGTGCCAGCAGCTTAGGTGTGGGCGGCACAGATACGCAGTATTTT; CDR3aa: CASSLGVGGTDTQYF
j_gene: TRBJ2-5; d_gene: TRBD1; len: 15; v_gene: TRBV20-1; abundance: few; CDR3nt: TGCAGTGCTTCGTTAACAGGGGGCACACAAGAGACCCAGTACTTC; CDR3aa: CSASLTGGTQETQYF
j_gene: TRBJ1-1; d_gene: NA; len: 13; v_gene: TRBV29-1; abundance: few; CDR3nt: TGCAGCGTCGCCAGGGCGGTGAACACTGAAGCTTTCTTT; CDR3aa: CSVARAVNTEAFF
j_gene: TRBJ2-1; d_gene: NA; len: 14; v_gene: TRBV3-1; abundance: NA; CDR3nt: TGTGCCAGCAGCCAAGGGACCGTCGTCAATGAGCAGTTCTTC; CDR3aa: CASSQGTVVNEQFF
j_gene: TRBJ2-5; d_gene: NA; len: 13; v_gene: TRBV5-5; abundance: many; CDR3nt: TGTGCCAGCAGCTTCAGCAGCCAAGAGACCCAGTACTTC; CDR3aa: CASSFSSQETQYF
j_gene: TRBJ2-7; d_gene: NA; len: 14; v_gene: TRBV13; abundance: NA; CDR3nt: TGTGCCAGCAGCTTAGGACAGGGAAGTGACGAGCAGTACTTC; CDR3aa: CASSLGQGSDEQYF
j_gene: TRBJ1-6; d_gene: NA; len: 15; v_gene: TRBV9; abundance: NA; CDR3nt: TGTGCCAGCAGCCTAGGGGACGTGGTTAATTCACCCCTCCACTTT; CDR3aa: CASSLGDVVNSPLHF
j_gene: TRBJ1-2; d_gene: NA; len: 16; v_gene: TRBV5-1; abundance: NA; CDR3nt: TGCGCCAGCAGCTTGGTGGTCCAGGGACTCGCCTATGGCTACACCTTC; CDR3aa: CASSLVVQGLAYGYTF
j_gene: TRBJ1-6; d_gene: TRBD1; len: 17; v_gene: TRBV7-9; abundance: NA; CDR3nt: TGTGCCAGCAGCTTCGACAGGGGGCAAGCGTCTGGGTCACCCCTCCACTTT; CDR3aa: CASSFDRGQASGSPLHF
j_gene: TRBJ1-2; d_gene: NA; len: 13; v_gene: TRBV9; abundance: few; CDR3nt: TGTGCCAGCAGCCCCCGGGACGGCTATGGCTACACCTTC; CDR3aa: CASSPRDGYGYTF
j_gene: TRBJ2-1; d_gene: TRBD2; len: 12; v_gene: TRBV9; abundance: NA; CDR3nt: TGTGCCAGCAGCTCCAGGGCGGGGGTGCAGTTCTTC; CDR3aa: CASSSRAGVQFF
j_gene: TRBJ2-5; d_gene: TRBD2; len: 18; v_gene: TRBV18; abundance: few; CDR3nt: TGTGCCAGCTCACCACCCGCTAGCGGGGGGATTCACCAAGAGACCCAGTACTTC; CDR3aa: CASSPPASGGIHQETQYF
j_gene: TRBJ1-1; d_gene: NA; len: 14; v_gene: TRBV12-3/TRBV12-4; abundance: NA; CDR3nt: TGTGCCAGCAGTTTAGTAGGCTTGGACACTGAAGCTTTCTTT; CDR3aa: CASSLVGLDTEAFF
j_gene: TRBJ2-7; d_gene: TRBD1; len: 19; v_gene: TRBV14; abundance: NA; CDR3nt: TGTGCCAGCAGCCAAGGTATCAGTCGACAGGGACCCAGAGTCTACGAGCAGTACTTC; CDR3aa: CASSQGISRQGPRVYEQYF
j_gene: TRBJ2-6; d_gene: TRBD2; len: 16; v_gene: TRBV28; abundance: NA; CDR3nt: TGTGCCAGCAGGGGGAGGGCCGGCTCTGGGGCCAACGTCCTGACTTTC; CDR3aa: CASRGRAGSGANVLTF
j_gene: TRBJ2-1; d_gene: NA; len: 14; v_gene: TRBV6-1; abundance: few; CDR3nt: TGTGCCAGCACGTTAGAACAGGGGCGGGGTGAGCAGTTCTTC; CDR3aa: CASTLEQGRGEQFF
j_gene: TRBJ2-7; d_gene: NA; len: 13; v_gene: TRBV9; abundance: NA; CDR3nt: TGTGCCAGCAGCGTAGAGCCGGGCTACGAGCAGTACTTC; CDR3aa: CASSVEPGYEQYF
j_gene: TRBJ2-3; d_gene: TRBD2; len: 14; v_gene: TRBV20-1; abundance: NA; CDR3nt: TGCAGTGCGCCTAGCGGGGGGCGCACAGATACGCAGTATTTT; CDR3aa: CSAPSGGRTDTQYF
j_gene: TRBJ1-5; d_gene: NA; len: 15; v_gene: TRBV20-1; abundance: NA; CDR3nt: TGCAGTGCTAGTCTTGACCCGGGGGCCAATCAGCCCCAGCATTTT; CDR3aa: CSASLDPGANQPQHF
j_gene: TRBJ2-7; d_gene: NA; len: 15; v_gene: TRBV4-1; abundance: NA; CDR3nt: TGCGCCAGCAGCCAAGGAAGAACGGGGAGATACGAGCAGTACTTC; CDR3aa: CASSQGRTGRYEQYF
j_gene: TRBJ1-2; d_gene: TRBD1; len: 14; v_gene: TRBV5-1; abundance: many; CDR3nt: TGTGCCAGCAGCTTGGACAGGGGGCCCTATGGCTACACCTTC; CDR3aa: CASSLDRGPYGYTF
j_gene: TRBJ2-1; d_gene: TRBD2; len: 15; v_gene: TRBV29-1; abundance: few; CDR3nt: TGCAGCGTTGAAGTGCTAGCGGGGGGGGTCAATGAGCAGTTCTTC; CDR3aa: CSVEVLAGGVNEQFF
j_gene: TRBJ2-6; d_gene: TRBD1; len: 16; v_gene: TRBV29-1; abundance: few; CDR3nt: TGCAGCACTCGACAGGGCGGAAGCTCTGGGGCCAACGTCCTGACTTTC; CDR3aa: CSTRQGGSSGANVLTF
j_gene: TRBJ2-7; d_gene: NA; len: 14; v_gene: TRBV18; abundance: NA; CDR3nt: TGTGCCAGCTCACCACAGGCTGGGGAAGACGAGCAGTACTTC; CDR3aa: CASSPQAGEDEQYF
j_gene: TRBJ2-7; d_gene: NA; len: 12; v_gene: TRBV20-1; abundance: many; CDR3nt: TGCAGTGCCCAGCCCGGGGAGGTCGAGCAGTACTTC; CDR3aa: CSAQPGEVEQYF
j_gene: TRBJ1-6; d_gene: TRBD1; len: 14; v_gene: TRBV5-1; abundance: few; CDR3nt: TGCGCCAGCAGCTACAGGACAGGGGATTCACCCCTCCACTTT; CDR3aa: CASSYRTGDSPLHF
j_gene: TRBJ2-3; d_gene: NA; len: 13; v_gene: TRBV10-3; abundance: once; CDR3nt: TGTGCCATCAGTGACCCGGGTACGGATACGCAGTATTTT; CDR3aa: CAISDPGTDTQYF
j_gene: TRBJ2-4; d_gene: TRBD1; len: 15; v_gene: TRBV2; abundance: few; CDR3nt: TGTGCCACCTCGGGGCGGGGACAGGGGCCCCACATTCAGTACTTC; CDR3aa: CATSGRGQGPHIQYF
j_gene: TRBJ2-4; d_gene: TRBD1; len: 16; v_gene: TRBV13; abundance: NA; CDR3nt: TGTGCCAGCAGCTCCCGGGACAGGGCCCCTAAAAACATTCAGTACTTC; CDR3aa: CASSSRDRAPKNIQYF
j_gene: TRBJ1-2; d_gene: NA; len: 16; v_gene: TRBV6-5; abundance: NA; CDR3nt: TGTGCCAGCAGTTACTCGATAGGGGCAGGGAACTATGGCTACACCTTC; CDR3aa: CASSYSIGAGNYGYTF
j_gene: TRBJ1-4; d_gene: NA; len: 15; v_gene: TRBV6-2/TRBV6-3; abundance: NA; CDR3nt: TGTGCCAGCAGTTCCCGCCCGGGAATTAATGAAAAACTGTTTTTT; CDR3aa: CASSSRPGINEKLFF
j_gene: TRBJ1-1; d_gene: TRBD1; len: 14; v_gene: TRBV12-3/TRBV12-4; abundance: NA; CDR3nt: TGTGCCAGCACCCGGGGACAGGCCAACACTGAAGCTTTCTTT; CDR3aa: CASTRGQANTEAFF
j_gene: TRBJ1-1; d_gene: NA; len: 12; v_gene: TRBV6-5; abundance: few; CDR3nt: TGTGCCAGCAGTTACCGCGGCCATGAAGCTTTCTTT; CDR3aa: CASSYRGHEAFF
j_gene: TRBJ2-7; d_gene: NA; len: 14; v_gene: TRBV20-1; abundance: few; CDR3nt: TGCAGTGCCCGTGGATTGGCGGGGCTCTACGAGCAGTACTTC; CDR3aa: CSARGLAGLYEQYF
j_gene: TRBJ1-6; d_gene: TRBD1; len: 12; v_gene: TRBV4-1; abundance: few; CDR3nt: TGCGCCAGCGGGACAGTAAATTCACCCCTCCACTTT; CDR3aa: CASGTVNSPLHF
j_gene: TRBJ2-3; d_gene: NA; len: 16; v_gene: TRBV7-8; abundance: few; CDR3nt: TGTGCCAGCAGCTTAGGGGCGGGGCAAAGCACAGATACGCAGTATTTT; CDR3aa: CASSLGAGQSTDTQYF
j_gene: TRBJ2-5; d_gene: NA; len: 16; v_gene: TRBV5-1; abundance: NA; CDR3nt: TGCGCCAGCAGCTTGTCGGGAGAGGGTTCCAGAGAGACCCAGTACTTC; CDR3aa: CASSLSGEGSRETQYF
j_gene: TRBJ1-2; d_gene: TRBD1; len: 15; v_gene: TRBV4-1; abundance: NA; CDR3nt: TGCGCCAGCAGCCAACGCGACAGGGACATTTATGGCTACACCTTC; CDR3aa: CASSQRDRDIYGYTF
j_gene: TRBJ2-5; d_gene: TRBD2; len: 17; v_gene: TRBV11-2; abundance: few; CDR3nt: TGTGCCAGCAGCAAGACTAGCGGGGGTCTGTACCAAGAGACCCAGTACTTC; CDR3aa: CASSKTSGGLYQETQYF
j_gene: TRBJ2-7; d_gene: NA; len: 13; v_gene: TRBV29-1; abundance: NA; CDR3nt: TGCAGCTTTGGGAGGGGGATTCCCTACGAGCAGTACTTC; CDR3aa: CSFGRGIPYEQYF
j_gene: TRBJ1-4; d_gene: NA; len: 16; v_gene: TRBV7-9; abundance: once; CDR3nt: TGTGCCAGCAGCCTGGGGGTTGACGTATCTAATGAAAAACTGTTTTTT; CDR3aa: CASSLGVDVSNEKLFF
j_gene: TRBJ2-5; d_gene: NA; len: 15; v_gene: TRBV6-2/TRBV6-3; abundance: NA; CDR3nt: TGTGCCAGCAGTACCCGGGGAGGTCTCCAAGAGACCCAGTACTTC; CDR3aa: CASSTRGGLQETQYF
j_gene: TRBJ2-7; d_gene: NA; len: 13; v_gene: TRBV20-1; abundance: few; CDR3nt: TGCAGTGCTTCCAGAACAGGGACCTACGAGCAGTACTTC; CDR3aa: CSASRTGTYEQYF
j_gene: TRBJ1-2; d_gene: TRBD1; len: 16; v_gene: TRBV7-8; abundance: few; CDR3nt: TGTGCCAGCACCGGGACAGCCCAACCTTTTAACTATGGCTACACCTTC; CDR3aa: CASTGTAQPFNYGYTF
j_gene: TRBJ2-2; d_gene: NA; len: 11; v_gene: TRBV29-1; abundance: NA; CDR3nt: TGCAGCGTACTACAGCTCGGGGAGCTGTTTTTT; CDR3aa: CSVLQLGELFF